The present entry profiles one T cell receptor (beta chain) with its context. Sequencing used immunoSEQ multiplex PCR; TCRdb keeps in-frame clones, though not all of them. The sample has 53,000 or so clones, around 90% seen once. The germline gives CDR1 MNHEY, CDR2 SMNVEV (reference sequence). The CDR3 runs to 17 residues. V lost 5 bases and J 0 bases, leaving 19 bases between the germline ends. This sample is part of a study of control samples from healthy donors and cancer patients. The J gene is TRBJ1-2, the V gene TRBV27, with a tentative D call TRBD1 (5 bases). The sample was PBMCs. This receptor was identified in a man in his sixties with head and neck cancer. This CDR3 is CASSQSPDSSTNYGYTF. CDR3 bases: TGTGCCAGCAGTCAAAGCCCTGACAGTTCCACTAACTATGGCTACACCTTC.